The entry that follows covers one T cell receptor beta chain sequence. This clonotype has at least ten counts. Its antigen remains unidentified. One base away there is no much larger clone; base qualities are not given. The time point label, read with the paper, signifies: technical triplicate 3. For unsorted PBMC libraries, 2 million PBMCs were used after storage in RNAlater at -80 degrees C until RNA extraction. Peripheral blood was subjected to Ficoll-Hypaque density gradient centrifugation to isolate PBMCs, which were then cryopreserved in liquid nitrogen. cDNA synthesis used template-switch 5'RACE with a primer carrying a 10-nucleotide random unique molecular identifier tagging each TCR transcript. Every sequencing run yielded over 160 million TCR-beta sequences covering 15-18 subjects. The RNeasy kit was used to extract total RNA. TCR-beta VDJ regions were amplified with primers for the TCR constant region and the 5'RACE anchor, using the KAPA Real-time Library Amplification kit. Sample indexes and Illumina adaptors were added in a first PCR, and a second PCR then increased library yield. After Ampure bead purification, the roughly 650 bp TCR product was size-selected on a 2% E-gel SizeSelection system. Before pooling, libraries had their quality checked on a Bioanalyzer, their concentration measured with Qubit, and their quantity determined with the Kapa Library Quantification kit. Paired-end 2 x 150 bp sequencing of the libraries was performed on an Illumina HiSeq 2500. To increase sequence diversity, roughly 25-31% phiX was spiked into each library pool. The paper's processing steps were these. The UMI-based MiGEC pipeline processed quality-filtered reads and removed over 85% of raw TCR sequences during error correction. VDJ genes were aligned to IMGT germline references, and each clonotype was defined by a unique CDR3 amino acid sequence together with V-J genes. Clonal expansion, Shannon diversity and CDR3 relatedness were evaluated with VDJtools (CalcPairwiseDistances, ClusterSamples), while phylogenetic trees were built in CLCbio workbench. Clones with at least 8 unique UMIs were defined as expanded, with this threshold being based on coefficient-of-variation modelling across technical triplicates. Clones were called with MiXCR by TCRdb after fastp trimmed the public reads at Q25, and only in-frame beta chains were retained. Identical CDR3 proteins give one entry, which carries the most common genes and DNA. TCRdb's processing, not the authors' own work, is the source of the V and J calls. Here the sample has about 44,000 distinct CDR3 sequences; 20% to 25% occur a single time. The top ten clones comprise around 4.7% of the sample.

This specimen comes from a study of neurological immune-mediated disorders (dated by TCRdb to about 2019). For the study in its entirety: Using UMI-based sequencing, the study compared peripheral blood TCR-beta repertoires from patients with HTLV-I-associated myelopathy (HAM/TSP), patients with multiple sclerosis, and healthy controls. Alongside PBMC samples, the set of some 98 TCR-beta libraries contained longitudinal samples, technical triplicates, and paired CD4+ and CD8+ T-cell subsets that had been sorted. Technical triplicate libraries were sequenced to precisely calculate how much the frequency of each individual clone varied. The cohort was made up of about 65 subjects, consisting of about 14 HAM/TSP patients, approximately 35 multiple sclerosis patients and some 20 healthy controls. Overall results and qualifications from the work: The highest TCR clonal expansion was observed in HAM/TSP patients, whereas the lowest was observed in MS patients, even when compared with healthy controls. No identical CDR3 amino acid sequences were found to be shared among expanded clones across subjects, suggesting that TCR-beta repertoires were private in all groups.

This sequence originates from a man aged 55 to 70 with HTLV-1-associated myelopathy (HAM/TSP). The sample comprised PBMCs.

The nucleotide sequence is given as TGTGCCAGCAGTTTTAGTGGGAAAACCTACAATGAGCAGTTCTTC. Translated, it gives CASSFSGKTYNEQFF. The chain is assembled from TRBV12-3 or TRBV12-4 and TRBJ2-1; the D gene remains uncertain. The CDR3 contains 15 residues, cysteine and phenylalanine counted. Only CDR3 DNA is held: 45 bases, read in frame from base 1. V is pared back by 3 bases and J by 2 bases, with 11 bases lying between the germline termini.